The clone carrying this TCR beta chain has a handful of counts. No antigen is known for it. CDR3 length: 14 amino acids. The ends lost 5 bases at V and 5 bases at J; junction bases unmatched: 6. Germline assignment: CDR1 MNHEY and CDR2 SVGAGI. This sample was taken from a study of cytomegalovirus exposure and HLA in healthy donors. Study findings and constraints: Both high specificity and high sensitivity reportedly marked the classifier's diagnosis of cytomegalovirus status. The productive fraction for most TCR beta V segments was about 87% or about 30% in an earlier analysis.

The primer mix had 60 Vbeta and 13 Jbeta primers. Profiling relied on immunoSEQ multiplex PCR, and the TCRdb table lists in-frame clones only, not all of them. The repertoire has 95,000 to 150,000 clones, less than 10% of them found once; the top ten carry around 6.1%. This clonotype originated in a woman aged 35 to 49 in good health and CMV-seropositive. What was sequenced was PBMCs. The chain joins TRBV6-5 to TRBJ2-7; 10 bases are shared with TRBD1. The CDR3: CASSTDRGSDEQYF. DNA for the CDR3: TGTGCCAGCAGTACGGACAGGGGGTCCGACGAGCAGTACTTC.